These 2 T cell receptor beta chains originate from one sample sequenced in a study of blood T cell repertoires in COVID-19. Profiling relied on immunoSEQ multiplex PCR, and the TCRdb table lists in-frame clones only, not all of them. The top ten hold 5.2% of the sample, which has approximately 300,000 clones, roughly 90% seen once. Material for sequencing was PBMCs or T cells enriched from blood (not recorded which). These receptors all come from a man in his sixties who had recovered from COVID-19.

The rearrangement links TRBV6-5 to TRBJ1-1; D might be TRBD1 (6 bases). CDR3 length: 15 amino acids. With 7 bases removed from V and 4 bases from J, the gap between germline ends came to 19 bases. Germline V gene sequence: CDR1 MNHEY, CDR2 SVGAGI. CDR3 residues: CASTPPTGLGTEAFF. In DNA, the CDR3 is TGTGCCAGCACCCCCCCCACAGGGCTGGGCACTGAAGCTTTCTTT.

The chain uses TRBV6-2 or TRBV6-3 and TRBJ2-7, with a tentative D call TRBD2 (6 bases). With 5 bases removed from V and 9 bases from J, the gap between germline ends came to 11 bases. CDR3 length: 11 residues. The germline CDR1 and CDR2 sequences are MNHEY and SVGEGT. For the CDR3, the DNA is TGTGCCAGCAGTCCGAGGCGGGGGCAGTACTTC. Protein product: CASSPRRGQYF.